A selection of T cell receptor beta chains follows, all from one sample in a study of regulatory T cells in long-lasting Graves disease. Each CDR3 protein gets one entry after TCRdb re-called the multiplex PCR reads with MiXCR. The table has some 320,000 distinct CDR3 sequences, 18% seen once. The sample here was peripheral blood mononuclear cells (PBMCs), taken at new diagnosis, from a patient treated with antithyroid drugs. All receptors come from a female donor with Graves disease. Both conserved end residues are part of each CDR3. D genes are given only for firm matches. Not all rows give a size; the values are once, few, many and, for expanded clones, a class.

D | J | size | V | CDR3 | DNA
- | TRBJ2-1 | many | TRBV5-1 | CASSFEDSTAEQFF | TGCGCCAGCAGCTTCGAAGACTCAACGGCTGAGCAGTTCTTC
- | TRBJ2-7 | - | TRBV5-1 | CASSPGGHEQYF | TGCGCCAGCAGCCCCGGAGGCCACGAGCAGTACTTC
- | TRBJ2-1 | many | TRBV28 | CASKDNEQFF | TGTGCCAGCAAGGACAATGAGCAGTTCTTC
- | TRBJ2-7 | - | TRBV20-1 | CSARESGTYEQYF | TGCAGTGCTAGAGAAAGCGGCACCTACGAGCAGTACTTC
TRBD2 | TRBJ2-1 | many | TRBV5-1 | CASSPGLAGGAYNEQFF | TGCGCCAGCAGCCCGGGACTAGCGGGAGGGGCCTACAATGAGCAGTTCTTC
TRBD2 | TRBJ2-3 | many | TRBV19 | CARLLAGEDTQYF | TGTGCCAGGCTACTAGCGGGAGAAGATACGCAGTATTTT
- | TRBJ1-3 | - | TRBV3-1 | CASSQHGRSGNTIYF | TGTGCCAGCAGCCAACACGGACGCTCTGGAAACACCATATATTTC
- | TRBJ2-5 | many | TRBV7-3 | CASSLRGSGTQYF | TGTGCCAGCAGCCTCCGAGGGTCGGGGACCCAGTACTTC
TRBD2 | TRBJ2-2 | - | TRBV19 | CATKRGGPGELFF | TGTGCCACCAAACGGGGGGGCCCCGGGGAGCTGTTTTTT
- | TRBJ2-3 | many | TRBV7-9 | CASSSDITDTQYF | TGTGCCAGCAGCTCGGACATCACAGATACGCAGTATTTT
- | TRBJ2-5 | many | TRBV28 | CASSSQGWETQYF | TGTGCCAGCAGCTCACAGGGTTGGGAGACCCAGTACTTC
TRBD2 | TRBJ2-7 | many | TRBV2 | CASSQTFTSGLAAYEQYF | TGTGCCAGCAGTCAAACTTTCACCTCGGGACTAGCGGCTTACGAGCAGTACTTC
TRBD1 | TRBJ1-2 | many | TRBV27 | CASSPTGSGYTF | TGTGCCAGCAGTCCGACAGGGTCTGGCTACACCTTC
- | TRBJ1-1 | few | TRBV20-1 | CSARGRGNAGTEAFF | TGCAGTGCTAGGGGAAGAGGGAATGCGGGTACTGAAGCTTTCTTT
- | TRBJ2-1 | many | TRBV13 | CASSLGGELYYNEQFF | TGTGCCAGCAGCTTAGGCGGCGAACTATATTACAATGAGCAGTTCTTC
- | TRBJ1-6 | few | TRBV27 | CASSLWSAGSPLHF | TGTGCCAGCAGTTTATGGTCCGCCGGGTCACCCCTCCACTTT
- | TRBJ2-7 | many | TRBV19 | CASSTGTDYYYEQYF | TGTGCCAGTAGTACCGGGACGGACTATTACTACGAGCAGTACTTC
- | TRBJ2-3 | - | TRBV20-1 | CSARTGTLRTDTQYF | TGCAGTGCTAGGACCGGGACTTTGAGAACAGATACGCAGTATTTT
- | TRBJ1-2 | - | TRBV5-1 | CASSRDSLNYGYTF | TGCGCCAGCAGCAGGGACTCGCTAAACTATGGCTACACCTTC
TRBD1 | TRBJ1-3 | - | TRBV28 | CASSWLDRVAGNTIYF | TGTGCCAGCAGTTGGCTGGACAGGGTGGCTGGAAACACCATATATTTT
- | TRBJ2-2 | few | TRBV12-3/TRBV12-4 | CASSSLQAGELFF | TGTGCCAGCAGTTCCCTTCAAGCCGGGGAGCTGTTTTTT
- | TRBJ2-7 | many | TRBV5-1 | CASSFEGGPYEQYF | TGCGCCAGCAGCTTTGAAGGGGGGCCCTACGAGCAGTACTTC
TRBD2 | TRBJ2-6 | few | TRBV7-9 | CASSLPRTSGRIGANVLTF | TGTGCCAGCAGCTTACCCCGGACTAGCGGGAGGATTGGGGCCAACGTCCTGACTTTC
- | TRBJ2-1 | - | TRBV18 | CASSQNWAPHQETQHF | TGTGCCAGCTCCCAAAACTGGGCTCCACACCAAGAGACCCAGCACTTC
- | TRBJ1-4 | - | TRBV6-1 | CASSRRTNEKLFF | TGTGCCAGCTCTAGGCGAACTAATGAAAAACTGTTTTTT
- | TRBJ2-7 | - | TRBV6-2/TRBV6-3 | CASSEISERYF | TGTGCCAGCAGTGAAATCTCCGAGCGGTACTTC
TRBD2 | TRBJ2-7 | many | TRBV28 | CASSSSLTTSGYSYEQYF | TGTGCCAGCAGTTCCTCCCTTACCACTAGCGGGTACTCCTACGAGCAGTACTTC
TRBD2 | TRBJ2-1 | many | TRBV7-2 | CASSLSSGAPQQFF | TGTGCCAGCAGTTTGTCTAGCGGGGCCCCCCAGCAGTTCTTC
- | TRBJ2-1 | many | TRBV6-2/TRBV6-3 | CASTYNEQFF | TGTGCCAGCACCTACAATGAGCAGTTCTTC
- | TRBJ1-1 | - | TRBV10-3 | CAISGSGVSGTEAFF | TGTGCCATCAGTGGAAGCGGCGTCTCGGGCACTGAAGCTTTCTTT
- | TRBJ1-2 | many | TRBV5-1 | CASSLESGLLGGRNGYTF | TGCGCCAGCAGCTTGGAATCTGGTCTGCTCGGGGGAAGGAATGGCTACACCTTC
- | TRBJ1-6 | many | TRBV28 | CASSLSWGSPLHF | TGTGCCAGCAGTTTATCCTGGGGTTCACCCCTCCACTTT
- | TRBJ2-1 | many | TRBV2 | CACRWATSGPETFF | TGTGCCTGCAGGTGGGCAACGAGCGGGCCGGAGACGTTCTTC
- | TRBJ2-3 | many | TRBV24-1 | CATSDQRLGADTQYF | TGTGCCACCAGTGACCAACGACTAGGGGCAGATACGCAGTATTTT
- | TRBJ1-5 | few | TRBV4-1 | CASSQGGQPQHF | TGCGCCAGCAGCCAAGGGGGTCAGCCCCAGCATTTT
TRBD2 | TRBJ2-1 | few | TRBV7-9 | CASSRFSGSSYNEQFF | TGTGCCAGCAGCCGCTTTAGCGGGAGCTCCTACAATGAGCAGTTCTTC
- | TRBJ2-5 | - | TRBV6-4 | CASSASAQETQYF | TGTGCCAGCAGTGCTAGCGCCCAAGAGACCCAGTACTTC